This T cell receptor (beta chain) stems from a study of molecular identifiers for immune sequencing clone quantification. Points from the study as a whole: Because of identical TCR molecules sharing a barcode, sizes of highly expanded clones could be underestimated.

Previously described methods and listed TCR primers were employed for the bulk TCR libraries. From the PCR reads, TCRdb called clonotypes with MiXCR, one entry per CDR3 protein. The table includes about 500,000 distinct CDR3 sequences, 20% to 25% detected once. Isolation of naive CD8 T cells was achieved by sorting on a CD8+CD4-CCR7+CD45RA+ phenotype. This clonotype was detected many times. Antigen specificity is unknown. CDR1 is MNHEY, CDR2 SVGAGI, per germline. V dropped 6 bases and J dropped 6 bases, with 15 bases sitting between them. This CDR3 comprises 14 residues. The TCR originated in a human donor in good health. Some libraries in this study had Jurkat cell RNA spiked in. This chain joins TRBV6-5 and TRBJ1-5, with D perhaps TRBD1 (6 bases). The material sequenced was naive CD8+ T cells from blood, with Jurkat cell RNA spiked in. Sample subset: FACS-sorted CD8+CD4-CCR7+CD45RA+ naive T cells. DNA of the CDR3: TGTGCCAGCAGACCCCAGGGGAGGATTCAGCCCCAGCATTTT. The encoded protein is CASRPQGRIQPQHF.